This is a list of T cell receptor beta chains from one sample in a study of T cell repertoires in aging, cancer and after chemotherapy. MiXCR was run by TCRdb on the multiplex PCR reads, yielding one entry per CDR3 protein. The data show several thousand distinct CDR3 sequences, with 27% seen just once and about 33% held by the top ten. Sequencing was performed on blood. These receptors came from a human donor with a blood cancer. CDR3s include the opening cysteine and the closing phenylalanine or tryptophan. A D gene is named only where the DNA matches it firmly. Only some rows state a clone size, as once, few, many or a class for expanded clones.

clone size,J gene,D gene,V gene,CDR3 DNA,CDR3 protein
medium-sized,TRBJ1-3,-,TRBV15,TGTGCCACCAGCAGAGAGGACGGAAACACCATATATTTT,CATSREDGNTIYF
-,TRBJ2-5,TRBD2,TRBV7-2,TGTGCCAGCAGCTTAGCGGCGGGAGTCCAAGAGACCCAGTACTTC,CASSLAAGVQETQYF
few,TRBJ1-6,-,TRBV4-3,TGTGCCAGCAGCCAAGAGCGTTCACCCCTCCACTTT,CASSQERSPLHF
-,TRBJ2-7,-,TRBV30,TGTGCCTGGAGTAGGCAGGTGGGGGGCTACGAGCAGTACTTC,CAWSRQVGGYEQYF
-,TRBJ1-5,TRBD1,TRBV19,TGTGCCAGTGGTATCCCCGGGACAGGGAATCAGCCCCAGCATTTT,CASGIPGTGNQPQHF
few,TRBJ1-1,-,TRBV6-1,TGTGCCAGCAGTCCGCCAGGGTGGTCTGAAGCTTTCTTT,CASSPPGWSEAFF
-,TRBJ1-6,TRBD1,TRBV18,TGTGCCAGCTCAGACAGGGTCGTCTCCTATAATTCACCCCTCCACTTT,CASSDRVVSYNSPLHF
-,TRBJ2-7,TRBD2,TRBV6-2/TRBV6-3,TGTGCCAGCAGTTACCCGAGTATTAGCGGGAGGTTCTCCTACGAGCAGTACTTC,CASSYPSISGRFSYEQYF
-,TRBJ2-7,TRBD2,TRBV4-3,TGCGCCAGCAGCCAAGATCTCTGGGCTAGCGGATACGAGCAGTACTTC,CASSQDLWASGYEQYF
large,TRBJ2-5,-,TRBV27,TGTGCCAGCAGTTTCGGCAGGGTCGGGGAGACCCAGTACTTC,CASSFGRVGETQYF
-,TRBJ2-3,TRBD2,TRBV4-3,TGCGCCAGCAGCCAAGTAGGTCGCGGGAGGGCCGGAGATACGCAGTATTTT,CASSQVGRGRAGDTQYF
-,TRBJ2-5,TRBD1,TRBV7-6,TGTGCCAGCAGCAGGGGGCGCCAAGAGACCCAGTACTTC,CASSRGRQETQYF
few,TRBJ1-2,TRBD1,TRBV27,TGTGCCAGCAGTTTAGGGGCAGGGGGACCCACCTCCTCTGGCTACACCTTC,CASSLGAGGPTSSGYTF
-,TRBJ2-5,-,TRBV20-1,TGCAGTGCTAGAGACGTGTTAGTGGGGTGGGACCAGTACTTC,CSARDVLVGWDQYF
-,TRBJ2-1,-,TRBV7-9,TGTGCCAGCAGCTTAGGGGCAGGTGAGCAGTTCTTC,CASSLGAGEQFF
few,TRBJ1-3,TRBD1,TRBV20-1,TGCAGTGCTACCCGGGACAGTCGTGGAAACACCATATATTTT,CSATRDSRGNTIYF
-,TRBJ2-4,-,TRBV20-1,TGCAGTGCTAGCCCGGACAGCGCCGCCAAAAACATTCAGTACTTC,CSASPDSAAKNIQYF
medium-sized,TRBJ2-2,-,TRBV29-1,TGCAGCGTTGAAGATGCTAAGGTCCGCACCGGGGAGCTGTTTTTT,CSVEDAKVRTGELFF
medium-sized,TRBJ2-1,-,TRBV27,TGTGCCAGCAGGGGTGCCTTACCCAATGAGCAGTTCTTC,CASRGALPNEQFF
-,TRBJ2-1,-,TRBV2,TGTGCCAGCAGCGGCAGGCGGTCCTACAATGAGCAGTTCTTC,CASSGRRSYNEQFF
-,TRBJ1-1,TRBD1,TRBV6-2/TRBV6-3,TGTGCCAGCAGTGTAGACAGGGTTGGCACTGAAGCTTTCTTT,CASSVDRVGTEAFF
few,TRBJ2-1,TRBD2,TRBV15,TGTGCCACCAGCGGATGGGGGGGGGGGGATTACAATGAGCAGTTCTTC,CATSGWGGGDYNEQFF
medium-sized,TRBJ2-1,-,TRBV29-1,TGCAGCGTTGGTGGTTTCACTGAGCAGTTCTTC,CSVGGFTEQFF
few,TRBJ1-1,-,TRBV6-5,TGTGCCAGCACTCTGGGTGGGGGGTTGAACACTGAAGCTTTCTTT,CASTLGGGLNTEAFF
few,TRBJ2-1,-,TRBV20-1,TGCAGTGCTAGAGATCGGAGCGGAGTAGACAATGAGCAGTTCTTC,CSARDRSGVDNEQFF
once,TRBJ2-4,-,TRBV5-1,TGCGCCAGCAGCTTGGCCCTACAGGTTATGGGCAAAAACATTCAGTACTTC,CASSLALQVMGKNIQYF
-,TRBJ2-2,TRBD1,TRBV10-2,TGCGCCAGCAGAAACAGGGGGCGGGGCACCGGGGAGCTGTTTTTT,CASRNRGRGTGELFF
medium-sized,TRBJ2-5,-,TRBV15,TGTGCCACCAGCAGAGATGGGGTTTGGCGTGAGACCCAGTACTTC,CATSRDGVWRETQYF
-,TRBJ1-4,-,TRBV7-9,TGTGCCAGCAGGTCATCAGGATCGGGTGAAAAACTGTTTTTT,CASRSSGSGEKLFF
-,TRBJ2-5,-,TRBV25-1,TGTGCCAGCAGTGCTAGAGACAGGTTCGCAGAGACCCAGTACTTC,CASSARDRFAETQYF
-,TRBJ2-3,-,TRBV7-2,TGTGCCAGCAGCCTGAGCACAGATACGCAGTATTTT,CASSLSTDTQYF
-,TRBJ2-7,TRBD2,TRBV5-6,TGTGCCAGCAGCCGACTAGCGACTATCGTCTACGAGCAGTACTTC,CASSRLATIVYEQYF
medium-sized,TRBJ2-6,TRBD1,TRBV24-1,TGTGCCACCAGTGACGACAGGGCTGGGGCCAACGTCCTGACTTTC,CATSDDRAGANVLTF
medium-sized,TRBJ1-3,-,TRBV13,TGTGCCAGCAGTGGGGGTGGACTCTCGGGAAACACCATATATTTT,CASSGGGLSGNTIYF
-,TRBJ2-1,-,TRBV7-9,TGTGCCACCAGAGCTCTAGGGGATGAGCAGTTCTTC,CATRALGDEQFF
few,TRBJ1-5,-,TRBV5-6,TGTGCCAGCAGCTTTTGGGAAACGGGCAATCAGCCCCAGCATTTT,CASSFWETGNQPQHF
medium-sized,TRBJ1-1,-,TRBV10-3,TGTGCCATCAGTGGGGTAGGACCCTCGGGCACTGAAGCTTTCTTT,CAISGVGPSGTEAFF